The T cell receptor (beta chain) described here comes from a study of cytomegalovirus exposure and HLA in healthy donors. Points from the study as a whole: Subsequent analysis revealed that first-cohort TCR clusters tended to co-occur in the 100 to 150 validation repertoires.

On this clone: Its antigen is as yet unknown.

The roughly 120-subject validation cohort, separate from the approximately 670-subject first cohort, included the donors. Generated by immunoSEQ multiplex PCR, the TCRdb table keeps only in-frame clones and is missing some. Seen here are around 400,000 clones, 75% to 90% observed once, and the top ten hold approximately 0.86%. The CDR3 length is 16 residues. The germline V gene has CDR1 MDHEN and CDR2 SYDVKM. The junction had 9 bases not matched to a gene; V was cut back by 6 bases and J by 4 bases. The chain joins TRBV28 to TRBJ2-1; 10 nucleotides match TRBD2. This TCR came from a woman aged 18-35 years in good health and CMV-seronegative. Source material: PBMCs. The CDR3 loop reads CASSSPVAGGYNEQFF. CDR3 nucleotides: TGTGCCAGCAGCTCCCCCGTAGCGGGGGGTTACAATGAGCAGTTCTTC.